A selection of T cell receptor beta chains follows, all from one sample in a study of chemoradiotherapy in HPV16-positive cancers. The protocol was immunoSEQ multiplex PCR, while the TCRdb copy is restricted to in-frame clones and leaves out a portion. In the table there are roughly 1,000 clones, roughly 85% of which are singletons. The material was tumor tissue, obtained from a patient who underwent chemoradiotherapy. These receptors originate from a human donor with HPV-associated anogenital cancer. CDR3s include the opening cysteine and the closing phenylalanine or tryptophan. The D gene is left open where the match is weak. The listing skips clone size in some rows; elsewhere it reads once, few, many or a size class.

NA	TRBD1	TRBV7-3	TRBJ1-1	TGTGCCAGCAGCTCCGGACAGGGGCACACTGAAGCTTTCTTT	CASSSGQGHTEAFF
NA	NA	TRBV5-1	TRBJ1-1	TGCGCCAGCAGCTTTGGCGGGCAGAACACTGAAGCTTTCTTT	CASSFGGQNTEAFF
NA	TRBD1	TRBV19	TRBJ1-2	TGTGCCAGTAGTATAGAACGGGACAGGGTCGGCTACACCTTC	CASSIERDRVGYTF
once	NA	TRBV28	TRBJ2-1	TGTGCCAGCAGTTCCTTAGACCGGGCCCATAGGCTAGCGCTCAATGAGCAGTTCTTC	CASSSLDRAHRLALNEQFF
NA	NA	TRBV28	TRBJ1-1	TGTGCCAGCAGTTTAACCCAGAACACTGAAGCTTTCTTT	CASSLTQNTEAFF
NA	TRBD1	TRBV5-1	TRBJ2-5	TGCGCCAGCAGTTTACAGGGGGCTGGGGAGACCCAGTACTTC	CASSLQGAGETQYF
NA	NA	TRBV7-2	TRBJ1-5	TGTGCCAGCAGCTTAACCGGTTTCGCGAATCAGCCCCAGCATTTT	CASSLTGFANQPQHF
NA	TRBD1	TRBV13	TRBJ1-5	TGTGCCAGCAGCTTATGTCCGGGACAGTCGTGCGATGACAATCAGCCCCAGCATTTT	CASSLCPGQSCDDNQPQHF
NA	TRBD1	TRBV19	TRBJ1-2	TGTGCCAGTAGTGGGGGACAGGGGGCCGTTAACTATGGCTACACCTTC	CASSGGQGAVNYGYTF
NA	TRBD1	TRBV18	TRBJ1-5	TGTGCCAGCTCCCGCGGACAGGTGGGCCAGCCCCAGCATTTT	CASSRGQVGQPQHF
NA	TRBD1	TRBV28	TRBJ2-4	TGTGCCAGCAGTTACAGGGGGCGTGCCAAAAACATTCAGTACTTC	CASSYRGRAKNIQYF
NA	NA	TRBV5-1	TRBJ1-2	TGCGCCAGCAGCTTGGACAGGGCAGTCTATGGCTACACCTTC	CASSLDRAVYGYTF
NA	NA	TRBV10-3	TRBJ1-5	TGTGCCATCAGTGAGGCCCAGGGTTGGAATCAGCCCCAGCATTTT	CAISEAQGWNQPQHF
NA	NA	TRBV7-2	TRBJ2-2	TGTGCCAGCAGCTTAGGGGAGACCGGGGAGCTGTTTTTT	CASSLGETGELFF
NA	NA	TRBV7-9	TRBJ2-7	TGTGCCAGCAGCTTAGCCCCTGGCGAGCAGTACTTC	CASSLAPGEQYF
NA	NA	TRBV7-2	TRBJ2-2	TGTGCCAGCAGCTGGAGTAGCCAGAACACCGGGGAGCTGTTTTTT	CASSWSSQNTGELFF
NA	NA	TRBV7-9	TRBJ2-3	TGTGCCAGCAGCTTAGTTCGGGGGCGCACAGATACGCAGTATTTT	CASSLVRGRTDTQYF
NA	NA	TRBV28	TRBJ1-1	TGTGCCAGCAGTAGACCAGGGAACACTGAAGCTTTCTTT	CASSRPGNTEAFF
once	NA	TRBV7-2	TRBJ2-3	TGTGCCAGCAGCTCCTCTTTGACAGCTAGCACAGATACGCAGTATTTT	CASSSSLTASTDTQYF
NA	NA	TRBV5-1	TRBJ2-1	TGCGCCAGCAGCGGGGGAATCAATGAGCAGTTCTTC	CASSGGINEQFF
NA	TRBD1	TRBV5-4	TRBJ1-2	TGTGCCAGCAACGGACAGGGGGCAGGAGGCTACACCTTT	CASNGQGAGGYTF
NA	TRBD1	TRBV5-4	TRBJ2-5	TGTGCCAGCAGCTCACCCAGGGGGCCAGAGACCCAGTACTTC	CASSSPRGPETQYF
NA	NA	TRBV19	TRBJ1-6	TGTGCCAGTAGTCCAAGACCCGACGGGGTGAATAATTCACCCCTCCACTTT	CASSPRPDGVNNSPLHF
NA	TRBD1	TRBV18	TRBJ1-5	TGTGCCAGCTCATCCGGGGGCGGCAGGGGGCGCGGTCAGCCCCAGCATTTT	CASSSGGGRGRGQPQHF
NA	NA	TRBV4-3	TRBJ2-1	TGCGCCAGCAGCCCGTCTTACCGGGACGGGTTGTTCTTC	CASSPSYRDGLFF
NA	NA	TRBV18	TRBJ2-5	TGTGCCAGCTCACCACCTATCCTACAGGGAAAAGGGACCCAGTACTTC	CASSPPILQGKGTQYF
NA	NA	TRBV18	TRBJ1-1	TGTGCCAGCTCAAGTTCGGGGTCCGACACTGAAGCTTTCTTT	CASSSSGSDTEAFF
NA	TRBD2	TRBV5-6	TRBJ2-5	TGTGCCAGCAGCGGACAAGGGACTAGCGGGCCTCAAGAGACCCAGTACTTC	CASSGQGTSGPQETQYF
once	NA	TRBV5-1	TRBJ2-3	TGCGCCAGCAGCTTGGAGGGGAGGGGGAATAGCGGCACAGATACGCAGTATTTT	CASSLEGRGNSGTDTQYF
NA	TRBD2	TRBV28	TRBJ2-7	TGTGCCAGCAGTCTAATAGCGGGAGCCCACGAGCAGTACTTC	CASSLIAGAHEQYF
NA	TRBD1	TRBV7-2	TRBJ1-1	TGTGCCAGCAGCCTAAGACAGGGTGGGGGGGGCACTGAAGCTTTCTTT	CASSLRQGGGGTEAFF
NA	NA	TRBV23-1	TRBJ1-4	TGCGCCAGCAGTCAATTTGTCCTCATCGGGGCTAATGAAAAACTGTTTTTT	CASSQFVLIGANEKLFF
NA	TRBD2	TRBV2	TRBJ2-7	TGTGCCAGCAGGCTAGCGGGAGGGAACCAATACGAGCAGTACTTC	CASRLAGGNQYEQYF
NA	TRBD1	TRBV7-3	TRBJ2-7	TGTGCCAGCAGCGTCAGACAGGGTGGCGAGCAGTACTTC	CASSVRQGGEQYF
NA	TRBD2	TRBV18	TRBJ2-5	TGTGCCAGCTCCCGCAGGACTAGCGGGAGGGCCGAAGAGACCCAGTACTTC	CASSRRTSGRAEETQYF
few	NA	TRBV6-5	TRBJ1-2	TGTGCCAGCAGTTACTCAGCGGACTATGGCTACACCTTC	CASSYSADYGYTF
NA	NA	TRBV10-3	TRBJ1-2	TGTGCCATCAGTGAGTCGAAGGGTGGCTATGGCTACACCTTC	CAISESKGGYGYTF
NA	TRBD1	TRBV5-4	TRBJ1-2	TGTGCCAGCAACGGACAGGGGGCAGGAGGCTACACCTTC	CASNGQGAGGYTF
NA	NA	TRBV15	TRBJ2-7	TGTGCCACCAGGGGGTTTGGATCCTACGAGCAGTACTTC	CATRGFGSYEQYF
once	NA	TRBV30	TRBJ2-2	TGTGCCGCCGGTAAAGGGGAAGCCGGGGAGCTGTTTTTT	CAAGKGEAGELFF
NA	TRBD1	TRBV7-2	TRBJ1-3	TGTGCCAGCAGCCCGGACAGGAGGTCTGTTGGAAACACCATATATTTT	CASSPDRRSVGNTIYF
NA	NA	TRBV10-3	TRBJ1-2	TGTGCCATCACATCGGGACACAGGATTGAGGGCTACACCTTC	CAITSGHRIEGYTF
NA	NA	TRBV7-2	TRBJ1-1	TGTGCCAGCAGCTTAGCGCCCGACAGGCCCACTGAAGCTTTCTTT	CASSLAPDRPTEAFF
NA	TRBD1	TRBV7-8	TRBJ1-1	TGTGCCAGCAATCTCAGGGGGCGTTTGAACACTGAAGCTTTCTTT	CASNLRGRLNTEAFF
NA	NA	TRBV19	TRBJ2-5	TGTGCCAGTAGTAATGGACTCCAAGAGACCCAGTACTTC	CASSNGLQETQYF
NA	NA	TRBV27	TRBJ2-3	TGTGCCAGCAGTTTAGGACCCGGGGCGGATACGCAGTATTTT	CASSLGPGADTQYF
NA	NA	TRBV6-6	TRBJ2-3	TGTGCCAGCGAGAGGTCCACAGATACGCAGTATTTT	CASERSTDTQYF
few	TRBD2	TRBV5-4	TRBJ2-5	TGTGCCAGCAGCGTAAGCGGGACTCAAGAGACCCAGTACTTC	CASSVSGTQETQYF
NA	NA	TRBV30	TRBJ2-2	TGTGCCTGGACCCTGACGCGCTCGGCCGGGGGGGAGCTGTTTTTT	CAWTLTRSAGGELFF
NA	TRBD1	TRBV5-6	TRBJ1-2	TGTGCCAGCAGCTTGGGGGGACAGGGGATCGTCTGGTATGGCTACACCTTC	CASSLGGQGIVWYGYTF
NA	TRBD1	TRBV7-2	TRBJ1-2	TGTGCCAGCAGCCTTCCGGGACAGATCTATGGCTACACCTTC	CASSLPGQIYGYTF
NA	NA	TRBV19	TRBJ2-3	TGTGCCAGTAGTATGAGTACAGATACGCAGTATTTT	CASSMSTDTQYF
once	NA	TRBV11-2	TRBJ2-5	TGTGCCAGCAGCTTAGATCGGCATGAGACCCAGTACTTC	CASSLDRHETQYF
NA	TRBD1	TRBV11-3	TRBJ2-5	TGTGCCAGCAGCTTAGGCAGACAGGGGAGTCAAGAGACCCAGTACTTC	CASSLGRQGSQETQYF
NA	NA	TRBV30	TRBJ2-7	TGTGCCTGGAGTGGCGGGACCTACGAGCAGTACTTC	CAWSGGTYEQYF